The 5 T cell receptor beta chains below were found in one sample sequenced in a study of blood T cell repertoires in COVID-19. Here immunoSEQ multiplex PCR was the method, and the copy in TCRdb shows in-frame clones only, minus some. Of roughly 300,000 clones in the sample, roughly 83% are singletons; the top ten hold roughly 1.5%. Sequencing was done on a sample of peripheral blood. The source of these receptors is a human donor with COVID-19, enrolled during active disease. The donor label of this sample is uncertain.

The rearrangement joins TRBV7-9 to TRBJ2-2, with D maybe TRBD2 (5 bases). Germline values: CDR1 SEHNR, CDR2 FQNEAQ (reference sequence). CDR3 length: 14 residues. The ends were cut back, 5 bases at V and 3 bases at J, with 10 bases in the middle. CDR3 region: CASSPGVYTGELFF. CDR3 DNA sequence: TGTGCCAGCAGCCCCGGGGTCTACACCGGGGAGCTGTTTTTT.

The genes are TRBV7-9 and TRBJ1-4, with D unclear. Germline values: CDR1 SEHNR, CDR2 FQNEAQ (reference sequence). The V end lost 5 bases, the J end lost 1 base, and 20 bases lay between the germline ends. The CDR3 runs 18 residues. The CDR3 coding sequence is TGTGCCAGCAGCACCCGGGCCAAGAGGGATGGAACTAATGAAAAACTGTTTTTT. It encodes CASSTRAKRDGTNEKLFF.

V is TRBV28 and J is TRBJ1-1, with D tentatively TRBD1 (5 bases). The CDR3 sequence is 15 residues long. The V and J ends lost 6 bases and 1 base respectively, with 15 bases between them. Per germline, CDR1 MDHEN and CDR2 SYDVKM. CDR3 sequence (DNA): TGTGCCAGCAGGATACAAGGGACTGAGAACACTGAAGCTTTCTTT. Amino acids: CASRIQGTENTEAFF. The entire variable domain, with the rest obtained from reference TRBV28 and TRBJ1-1, is as follows: DVKVTQSSRYLVKRTGEKVFLECVQDMDHENMFWYRQDPGLGLRLIYFSYDVKMKEKGDIPEGYSVSREKKERFSLILESASTNQTSMYLCASRIQGTENTEAFFGQGTRLTVV.

The gene calls are TRBV6-5 and TRBJ2-3; TRBD2 might be the D (6 bases). The germline gives CDR1 MNHEY, CDR2 SVGAGI. The CDR3 runs to 16 residues. Trimming took off 0 bases at V and 6 bases at J, with 16 bases between the two ends. The CDR3 reads CASSYSGVGGGDTQYF. In DNA form, the CDR3 reads TGTGCCAGCAGTTACTCTGGGGTCGGGGGAGGCGATACGCAGTATTTT.

The genes are TRBV29-1 and TRBJ2-5, with TRBD2 identical over 11 bases. The CDR3 consists of 13 residues. V shed 8 bases and J 4 bases; nucleotides not matched to a gene: 6. Germline V gene lookup returns CDR1 SQVTM and CDR2 ANQGSEA. CDR3: CSIRLAGLETQYF. CDR3 coding DNA: TGCAGCATAAGACTAGCGGGACTAGAGACCCAGTACTTC.